This TCR beta chain was recovered during a study of Ad26.COV2.S vaccination and SARS-CoV-2 variants. In the study overall: Donor was one of the participants in the Ad26.COV2.S arm of the COV1001 trial.

Treatment reported: approximately 18 received Ad26.COV2.S at low or high dose, single or two shots; 5 received placebo; per-sample allocation not given. Specimens were obtained on day 63 following the first vaccine or placebo injection. Findings and caveats of the study: In vaccinated individuals, spike-specific CD8+ and CD4+ T cell responses reportedly displayed substantial breadth.

V was trimmed by 4 bases and J by 5 bases, leaving 24 bases between them. CDR1 and CDR2 (germline): SGHNT, YYREEE (reference sequence). This CDR3 is 18 amino acids long. Points on this clone: The antigen is undetermined.

Sequenced by immunoSEQ multiplex PCR; TCRdb stores in-frame clones only, minus some. Of around 350,000 clones listed, approximately 81% are singletons. This specimen consisted of peripheral blood, obtained in a trial of Ad26.COV2.S vaccine versus placebo. The chain employs TRBV5-4 and TRBJ2-2; D perhaps matches TRBD2 (7 bases). The receptor comes from a person between 18 and 60 years old who received the Ad26.COV2.S COVID-19 vaccine or a placebo. The CDR3 loop is CASSSLGGGSDGTGELFF. For the CDR3, the DNA is TGTGCCAGCAGCAGCTTAGGGGGAGGGAGTGATGGAACCGGGGAGCTGTTTTTT.